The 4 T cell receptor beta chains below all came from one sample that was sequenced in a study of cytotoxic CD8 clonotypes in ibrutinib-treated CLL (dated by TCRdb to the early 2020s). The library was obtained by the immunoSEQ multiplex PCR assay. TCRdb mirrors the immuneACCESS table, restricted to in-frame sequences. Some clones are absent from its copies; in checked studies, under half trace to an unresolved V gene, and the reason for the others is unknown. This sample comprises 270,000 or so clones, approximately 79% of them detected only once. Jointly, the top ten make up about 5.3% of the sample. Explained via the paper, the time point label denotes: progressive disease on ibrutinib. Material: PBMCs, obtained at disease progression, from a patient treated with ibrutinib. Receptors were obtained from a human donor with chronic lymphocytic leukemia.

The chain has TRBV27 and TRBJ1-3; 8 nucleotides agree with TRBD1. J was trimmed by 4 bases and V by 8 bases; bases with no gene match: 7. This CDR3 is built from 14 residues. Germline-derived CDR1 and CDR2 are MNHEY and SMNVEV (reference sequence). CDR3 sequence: CASSPQGAGNTIYF. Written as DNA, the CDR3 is TGTGCCAGCTCACCCCAGGGGGCCGGAAACACCATATATTTT.

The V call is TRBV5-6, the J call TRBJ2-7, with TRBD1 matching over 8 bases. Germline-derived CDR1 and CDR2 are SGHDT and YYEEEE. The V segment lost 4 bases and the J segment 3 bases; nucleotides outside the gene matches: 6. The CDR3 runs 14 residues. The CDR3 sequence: CASSPWTGYYEQYF. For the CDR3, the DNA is TGTGCCAGCAGCCCATGGACAGGGTACTACGAGCAGTACTTC.

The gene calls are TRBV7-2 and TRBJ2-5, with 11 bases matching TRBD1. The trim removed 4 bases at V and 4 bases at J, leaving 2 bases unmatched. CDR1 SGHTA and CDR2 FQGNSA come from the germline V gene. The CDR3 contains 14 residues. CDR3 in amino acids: CASSSGQGVETQYF. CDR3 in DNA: TGTGCCAGCAGCTCGGGACAGGGGGTAGAGACCCAGTACTTC.

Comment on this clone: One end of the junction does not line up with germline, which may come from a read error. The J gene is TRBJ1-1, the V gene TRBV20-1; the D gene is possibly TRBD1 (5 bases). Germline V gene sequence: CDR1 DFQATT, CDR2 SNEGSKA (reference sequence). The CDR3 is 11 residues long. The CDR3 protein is CSARGPLGVLF. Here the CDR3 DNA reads TGCAGTGCTAGAGGCCCATTAGGGGTTCTCTTT.